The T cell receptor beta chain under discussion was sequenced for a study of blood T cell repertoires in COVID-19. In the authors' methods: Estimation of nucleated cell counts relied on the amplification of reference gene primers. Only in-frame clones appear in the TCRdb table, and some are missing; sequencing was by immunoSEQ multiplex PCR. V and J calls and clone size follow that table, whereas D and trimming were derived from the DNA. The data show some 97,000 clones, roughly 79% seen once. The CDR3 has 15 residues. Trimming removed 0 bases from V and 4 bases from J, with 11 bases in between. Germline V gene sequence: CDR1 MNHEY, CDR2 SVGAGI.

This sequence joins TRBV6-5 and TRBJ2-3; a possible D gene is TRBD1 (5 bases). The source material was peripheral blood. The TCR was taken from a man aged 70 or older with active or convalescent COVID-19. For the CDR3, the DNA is TGTGCCAGCAGTTACTCTCAGGGTCCCGCAGATACGCAGTATTTT. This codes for CASSYSQGPADTQYF.